These 21 T cell receptor beta chains were all obtained from the same sample, sequenced in a study of human T cells and chemical hapten exposure. One entry per CDR3 protein, called by TCRdb with MiXCR from the RACE reads. The sample yields 180,000 or so distinct CDR3 sequences, 20% to 25% seen once. Regarding time point: patch test 1, 2 weeks after DPC sensitization. The treatment here: therapeutic diphenylcyclopropenone sensitization with weekly scalp DPC. The input for sequencing was whole blood, taken in connection with sensitization to the hapten diphenylcyclopropenone (DPC). These receptors were obtained from a woman in her fifties or sixties with alopecia areata. Some clones in this sample may be carry-over from other donors' samples.

This clonotype turned up a few times. The J gene is TRBJ2-7, the V gene TRBV7-3, with TRBD2 identical over 7 bases. Unmatched junction bases numbered 3, after V lost 1 base and J lost 0 bases. In germline, CDR1 is SGHTA, CDR2 FQGTGA. The CDR3 sequence is 15 residues long. This chain's CDR3 is CASSLSGGSSYEQYF. As DNA, the CDR3 is TGTGCCAGCAGCTTAAGCGGCGGGAGCTCCTACGAGCAGTACTTC.

Regarding this clonotype: One end of the junction is discordant with germline, which a read error may explain. The chain employs TRBV6-6 and TRBJ2-2, with TRBD2 matching 9 bases. The CDR3 length is 13 residues. CDR1 and CDR2 from the germline V gene are MNHNY and SVGAGI (reference sequence). For the CDR3, the DNA is TGTGCCACTAGCGGGGCGAACACCGTGGAGCTGTTTTTT. Translation gives CATSGANTVELFF.

The gene calls are TRBV5-1 and TRBJ1-1, with TRBD1 matching 8 bases. Germline V gives CDR1 SGHRS, CDR2 YFSETQ. CDR3 length: 14 residues. Trimming removed 4 bases from V and 7 bases from J; junction bases left unmatched: 9. CDR3 sequence: CASSTSGTGNEAFF. The CDR3 DNA reads TGCGCCAGCAGCACCTCAGGGACAGGCAATGAAGCTTTCTTT.

Here the CDR3 reads CSAADRVSPYEQYF. Written as DNA, the CDR3 is TGCAGTGCTGCAGACAGGGTATCACCCTACGAGCAGTACTTC. J is TRBJ2-7 and V is TRBV20-1; 7 bases fit TRBD1. Trimming at V came to 5 bases and at J to 2 bases, leaving 9 bases not matched to a gene. The length of the CDR3 is 14 residues. Germline CDR1 is DFQATT and CDR2 is SNEGSKA (reference sequence).

The CDR3 reads CASSHGGGVGGELFF. The CDR3 nucleotides read TGTGCCAGCAGCCACGGGGGGGGTGTCGGCGGGGAGCTGTTTTTT. The V call is TRBV6-6, the J call TRBJ2-2; 8 nucleotides agree with TRBD2. Trimming at V came to 6 bases and at J to 7 bases, leaving 10 bases not matched to a gene. The CDR3 length is 15 residues. In germline, CDR1 is MNHNY, CDR2 SVGAGI (reference sequence).

The V call is TRBV5-1, the J call TRBJ2-3; D is perhaps TRBD1 (6 bases). V was shortened by 0 bases and J by 2 bases, with 16 bases between the two germline ends. The CDR3 loop spans 17 amino acids. The germline V gene encodes CDR1 SGHRS and CDR2 YFSETQ. Here the CDR3 reads CASSLGRQGTHTDTQYF. The CDR3 nucleotides are TGCGCCAGCAGCTTGGGCCGGCAGGGGACACACACAGATACGCAGTATTTT.

This clonotype appeared a few times. The chain uses TRBV7-2 and TRBJ2-1; 7 bases are shared with TRBD2. This CDR3 is 15 amino acids long. The J segment lost 5 bases and the V segment lost 0 bases, leaving 4 bases of the junction unmatched. Germline assignment: CDR1 SGHTA and CDR2 FQGNSA. The CDR3 DNA is TGTGCCAGCAGCTTAGCACGGCTAGCGGACAATGAGCAGTTCTTC. It yields the protein CASSLARLADNEQFF.

CDR3 in DNA: TGTGCCAAGGGAATCGAGCAGTACTTC. Residues: CAKGIEQYF. The chain links TRBV21-1 to TRBJ2-7. TRBV21-1 is classified as a pseudogene. This CDR3 region has 9 residues.

The chain carries TRBV19 and TRBJ1-2; D gene uncertain. Between the trimmed V and J ends, which lost 1 base and 8 bases, there was a span of 17 bases. The CDR3 consists of 15 residues. Per germline, CDR1 LNHDA and CDR2 SQIVND (reference sequence). CDR3 protein: CASSIGTGLLGGYTF. The DNA of the CDR3 is TGTGCCAGTAGTATAGGGACGGGCCTGCTGGGCGGCTACACCTTC.

The chain links TRBV18 to TRBJ1-5, with D possibly being TRBD1 (6 bases). From germline, CDR1 is KGHSH and CDR2 LQKENI. The CDR3 length is 14 residues. Trimming shortened V by 6 bases and J by 7 bases, and 16 bases separated the two germline ends. CDR3 in amino acids: CASSASTGNQPQHF. CDR3 sequence (DNA): TGTGCCAGCTCCGCCAGTACAGGGAACCAGCCCCAGCATTTT.

J is TRBJ1-5 and V is TRBV20-1; weak D call: TRBD1 (5 bases). Deletions cut 3 bases from V and 5 bases from J, with 14 bases between. The CDR3 spans 14 residues. Germline values: CDR1 DFQATT, CDR2 SNEGSKA (reference sequence). CDR3 residues: CSASETAPYQPQHF. The DNA for the CDR3 is TGCAGTGCTAGTGAGACAGCACCTTATCAGCCCCAGCATTTT.

A few counts support this clonotype. This chain joins TRBV5-1 and TRBJ2-1; D is undetermined. From germline, CDR1 is SGHRS and CDR2 YFSETQ. This CDR3 region has 14 residues. Trimming removed 5 bases from V and 1 base from J, with 10 bases in between. The CDR3 loop reads CASRLGGSYNEQFF. The DNA for the CDR3 is TGCGCCAGCAGGCTTGGTGGGTCCTACAATGAGCAGTTCTTC.

This clonotype has ten or more counts. The genes are TRBV28 and TRBJ1-1; TRBD1 agrees at 9 bases. J lost 2 bases, V lost 6 bases, and 4 bases had no gene match. CDR1 is MDHEN and CDR2 is SYDVKM in the germline V gene. This CDR3 has 14 residues. The CDR3 DNA reads TGTGCCAGCAGCCGGGACAGGGTAAACACTGAAGCTTTCTTT. It codes for CASSRDRVNTEAFF.

The V call is TRBV7-8, the J call TRBJ2-7, with D hard to call. Per germline, CDR1 SGHVS and CDR2 FQNEAQ. This CDR3 contains 13 residues. Trimming pared 1 base from V and 3 bases from J, leaving 7 bases between. CDR3 protein: CASSLGQNYEQYF. The CDR3 DNA follows: TGTGCCAGCAGCTTAGGCCAGAACTACGAGCAGTACTTC.

This clonotype was observed a few times. J is TRBJ1-3 and V is TRBV15; D might be TRBD1 (5 bases). V was clipped by 0 bases and J by 0 bases, with 15 bases between them. This CDR3 region has 18 residues. CDR1 LNHNV and CDR2 YYDKDF come from the germline V gene (reference sequence). The CDR3 DNA reads TGTGCCACCAGCAGAGAGTATGGGGCATCCAGCTCTGGAAACACCATATATTTT. Encoded protein: CATSREYGASSSGNTIYF.

The chain joins TRBV29-1 to TRBJ2-7; no reliable D call. The germline V gene encodes CDR1 SQVTM and CDR2 ANQGSEA. Between the trimmed V and J ends, which lost 2 bases and 5 bases, there was a span of 10 bases. The CDR3 length is 12 residues. The chain's CDR3 is CSVEYGSNEQYF. For the CDR3, the DNA is TGCAGCGTTGAATATGGCAGCAACGAGCAGTACTTC.

This clonotype was seen at least ten times. The chain is built from TRBV29-1 and TRBJ2-7, with no clear D. V gave up 2 bases and J gave up 5 bases, with 16 bases separating them. The CDR3 contains 14 residues. From germline, CDR1 is SQVTM and CDR2 ANQGSEA. The CDR3: CSVEQGGVGDEQYF. The CDR3 DNA sequence: TGCAGCGTTGAACAAGGCGGTGTTGGTGACGAGCAGTACTTC.

The genes are TRBV6-5 and TRBJ2-2, with 7 nucleotides matching TRBD2. CDR1 is MNHEY and CDR2 is SVGAGI in the germline V gene. Trimming at V came to 8 bases and at J to 5 bases, leaving 2 bases not matched to a gene. This CDR3 is 12 amino acids long. Written as DNA, the CDR3 is TGTGCCAGCCGCGGGAGAACCGGGGAGCTGTTTTTT. It is translated as CASRGRTGELFF.

This clonotype showed up just a few times. The rearrangement uses TRBV20-1 and TRBJ2-5; no definite D call. The CDR3 is 12 amino acids. The germline V gene has CDR1 DFQATT and CDR2 SNEGSKA (reference sequence). V was pared by 1 base and J by 2 bases, with 5 bases between. CDR3 in amino acids: CSARGDQETQYF. The CDR3 coding sequence is TGCAGTGCTAGAGGGGATCAAGAGACCCAGTACTTC.

The CDR3 coding sequence is TGTGCCAGCAAGGGGGGCGGGAACACCGGGGAGCTGTTTTTT. It yields the protein CASKGGGNTGELFF. The chain has TRBV2 and TRBJ2-2; TRBD1 or TRBD2 may be the D gene (6 bases each). Germline CDR1 is SNHLY and CDR2 is FYNNEI. The CDR3 extends over 14 amino acids. The V end was cut by 7 bases, the J end by 1 base, with 10 bases between.

As concerns this clonotype: The missing conserved phenylalanine or tryptophan at the end of this CDR3 makes a read error likely. The DNA is left out, because the CDR3 cannot be placed on it with certainty; the CDR3 is given as TCRdb lists it. The chain joins TRBV10-3 to TRBJ2-1; the DNA was not used to check the table's D call, TRBD2. Germline CDR1 ENHRY, CDR2 SYGVKD. Both ends counted, the CDR3 spans 10 residues. The CDR3 sequence: CAISGVAGPE.